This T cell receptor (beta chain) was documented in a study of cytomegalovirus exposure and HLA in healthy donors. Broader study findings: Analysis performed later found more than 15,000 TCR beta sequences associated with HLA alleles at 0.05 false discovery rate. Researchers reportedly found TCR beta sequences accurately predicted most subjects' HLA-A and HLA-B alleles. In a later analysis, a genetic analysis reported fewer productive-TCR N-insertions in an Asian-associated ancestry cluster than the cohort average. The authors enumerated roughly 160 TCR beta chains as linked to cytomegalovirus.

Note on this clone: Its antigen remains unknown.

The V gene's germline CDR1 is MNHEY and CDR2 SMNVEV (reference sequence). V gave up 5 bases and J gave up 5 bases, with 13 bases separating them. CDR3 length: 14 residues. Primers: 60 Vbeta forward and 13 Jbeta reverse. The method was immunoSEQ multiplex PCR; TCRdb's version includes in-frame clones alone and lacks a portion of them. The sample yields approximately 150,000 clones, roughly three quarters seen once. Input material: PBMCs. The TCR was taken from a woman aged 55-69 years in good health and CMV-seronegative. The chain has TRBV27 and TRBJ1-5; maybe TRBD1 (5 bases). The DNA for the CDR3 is TGTGCCAGCAGTCCCGCTCAGGGATATCAGCCCCAGCATTTT. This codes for CASSPAQGYQPQHF.